The clone carrying this T cell receptor (beta chain) was detected only a few times. The antigen remains unidentified. The source of the sample is a study of T cell responses to AZD1222 COVID-19 vaccine. Study observations and caveats: A rise in Spike-specific TCR breadth and depth followed two AZD1222 doses. A reported finding is that nearly half of spike-specific TCRs target unmutated variant regions.

Clones were read by immunoSEQ multiplex PCR, and TCRdb kept only the in-frame ones, dropping some. The sample has 97,000 or so clones, less than 90% seen once. Sequenced here: peripheral blood, sampled on day 0 of AZD1222 vaccination. The clonotype originates from an adult in good health.

In DNA, the CDR3 is TGTGCCAGTAGCATCGGCATACAGGGAACGGTCTATGGCTACACCTTC. Encoded protein: CASSIGIQGTVYGYTF. The V gene is TRBV19, the J gene TRBJ1-2; TRBD1 is a possible D gene (6 bases). V lost 6 bases and J 4 bases, leaving 21 bases between the germline ends. Germline lookup yields CDR1 LNHDA and CDR2 SQIVND (reference sequence). This CDR3 is built from 16 residues.